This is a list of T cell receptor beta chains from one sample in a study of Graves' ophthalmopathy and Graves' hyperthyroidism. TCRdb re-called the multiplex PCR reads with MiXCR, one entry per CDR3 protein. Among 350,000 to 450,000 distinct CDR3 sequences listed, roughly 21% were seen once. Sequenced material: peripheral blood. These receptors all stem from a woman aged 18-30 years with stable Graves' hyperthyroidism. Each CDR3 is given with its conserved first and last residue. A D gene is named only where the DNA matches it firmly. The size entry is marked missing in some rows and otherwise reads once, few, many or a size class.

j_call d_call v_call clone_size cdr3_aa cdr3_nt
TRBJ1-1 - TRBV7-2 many CASSFLGPNTEAFF TGTGCCAGCAGCTTCTTGGGCCCGAACACTGAAGCTTTCTTT
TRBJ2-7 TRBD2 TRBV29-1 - CSVAGSGGPSYEQYF TGCAGCGTTGCGGGTAGCGGGGGGCCATCCTACGAGCAGTACTTC
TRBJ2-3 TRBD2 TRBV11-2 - CASSTEREDTDTQYF TGTGCCAGCAGTACCGAGCGGGAGGACACAGATACGCAGTATTTT
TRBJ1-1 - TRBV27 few CASQRDPGRLFADTEAFF TGTGCCAGCCAACGGGACCCGGGCAGACTCTTCGCTGACACTGAAGCTTTCTTT
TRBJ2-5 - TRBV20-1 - CSARHMETQYF TGCAGTGCCCGACATATGGAGACCCAGTACTTC
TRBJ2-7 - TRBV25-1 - CASSSLPTGLGAYEQYF TGTGCCAGCAGTTCCCTCCCGACAGGTCTGGGGGCGTACGAGCAGTACTTC
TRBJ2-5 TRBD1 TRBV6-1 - CATDRAETQYF TGTGCCACCGACAGGGCAGAGACCCAGTACTTC
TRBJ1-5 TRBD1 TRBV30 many CAWSVKDRGIGNQPQHF TGTGCCTGGAGTGTAAAAGACAGGGGTATCGGCAATCAGCCCCAGCATTTT
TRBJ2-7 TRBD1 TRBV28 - CASSLAGGNNYEQYF TGTGCCAGCAGTCTCGCAGGGGGAAACAACTACGAGCAGTACTTC
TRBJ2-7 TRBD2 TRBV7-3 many CASRKPSGRDYEQYF TGTGCCAGCAGGAAACCCAGCGGGAGGGATTACGAGCAGTACTTC
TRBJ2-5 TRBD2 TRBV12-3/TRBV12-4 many CASSPGTSGGWETQYF TGTGCCAGCAGTCCCGGGACTAGCGGCGGATGGGAGACCCAGTACTTC
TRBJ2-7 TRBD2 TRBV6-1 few CAVQLGTSYEQYF TGTGCCGTCCAACTCGGGACTAGCTACGAGCAGTACTTC
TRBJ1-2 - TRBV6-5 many CASTRQEPANYGYTF TGTGCCAGCACAAGGCAGGAGCCAGCTAACTATGGCTACACCTTC
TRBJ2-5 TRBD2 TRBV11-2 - CASSYPGLAGLETQYF TGTGCCAGCAGCTACCCGGGACTAGCGGGGTTAGAGACCCAGTACTTC
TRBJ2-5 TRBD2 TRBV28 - CASIRLAGGGEAQYF TGTGCCAGCATACGGCTAGCGGGAGGGGGGGAGGCCCAGTACTTC
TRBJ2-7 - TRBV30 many CAWGRTYEQYF TGTGCCTGGGGGCGGACGTACGAGCAGTACTTC
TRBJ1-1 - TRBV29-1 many CSVEFEGWTEAFF TGCAGCGTTGAATTTGAGGGGTGGACTGAAGCTTTCTTT
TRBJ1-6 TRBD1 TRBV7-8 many CASSLNRGQNSPLHF TGTGCCAGCAGCTTAAACAGGGGGCAGAATTCACCCCTCCACTTT
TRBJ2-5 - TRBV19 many CASSTRDTLPQETQYF TGTGCCAGTAGTACCCGGGACACCCTTCCCCAAGAGACCCAGTACTTC
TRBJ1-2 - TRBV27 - CASSSGGFAAGYTF TGTGCCAGCAGCTCCGGGGGGTTTGCGGCTGGCTACACCTTC
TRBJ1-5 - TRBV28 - CASSRTYSNQPQHF TGTGCCAGCAGTCGGACCTATAGCAATCAGCCCCAGCATTTT
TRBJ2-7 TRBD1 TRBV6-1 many CASSDGQAPFGEQYF TGTGCCAGCAGTGATGGACAGGCCCCTTTCGGCGAGCAGTACTTC
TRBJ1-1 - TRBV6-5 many CASSYLRGGGEAFF TGTGCCAGCAGTTACCTTAGGGGTGGTGGGGAAGCTTTCTTT
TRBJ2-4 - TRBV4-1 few CASSLWAPGGIQYF TGCGCCAGCAGCCTGTGGGCCCCTGGTGGCATTCAGTACTTC
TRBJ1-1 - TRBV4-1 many CASGSVMNTEAFF TGCGCCAGCGGATCGGTCATGAACACTGAAGCTTTCTTT
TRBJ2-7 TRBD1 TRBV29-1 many CSAGQGWYEQYF TGCAGCGCCGGACAGGGTTGGTACGAGCAGTACTTC
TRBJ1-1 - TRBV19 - CASSIGGRSTEAFF TGTGCCAGTAGTATAGGTGGCAGAAGCACTGAAGCTTTCTTT
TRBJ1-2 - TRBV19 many CASSILQGPYGYTF TGTGCCAGTAGTATACTACAGGGACCCTATGGCTACACCTTC
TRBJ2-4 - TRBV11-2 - CASSMVSGADQNIQYF TGTGCCAGCAGCATGGTCAGCGGAGCTGACCAAAACATTCAGTACTTC
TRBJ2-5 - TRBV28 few CASAPPGHTQETQYF TGTGCCAGCGCTCCCCCGGGACACACACAAGAGACCCAGTACTTC
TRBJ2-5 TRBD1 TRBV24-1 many CATSGGRGYQETQYF TGTGCCACCAGTGGAGGCAGGGGGTACCAAGAGACCCAGTACTTC
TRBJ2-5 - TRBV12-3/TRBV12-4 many CASSLGAGQETQYF TGTGCCAGCAGTTTAGGGGCAGGCCAAGAGACCCAGTACTTC
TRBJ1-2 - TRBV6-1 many CASSVKYREGHGYTF TGTGCCAGCAGTGTGAAGTACAGGGAGGGCCATGGCTACACCTTC
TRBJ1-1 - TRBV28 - CASSFRRGETEAFF TGTGCCAGCAGTTTTCGAAGGGGAGAGACTGAAGCTTTCTTT
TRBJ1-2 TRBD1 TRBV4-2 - CASSQAPGGTGSDYGYTF TGTGCCAGCAGCCAAGCCCCGGGAGGGACAGGGTCCGACTATGGCTACACCTTC
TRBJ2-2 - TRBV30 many CAWSFGGELFF TGTGCCTGGAGTTTCGGCGGGGAGCTGTTTTTT
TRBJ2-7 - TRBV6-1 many CASSEPRGKYEQYF TGTGCCAGCAGTGAACCCAGGGGAAAATACGAGCAGTACTTC
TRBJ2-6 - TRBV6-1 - CASNQGFGANVLTF TGTGCCAGCAATCAGGGATTTGGGGCCAACGTCCTGACTTTC
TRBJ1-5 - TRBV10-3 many CAISAGTHQPQHF TGTGCCATCAGCGCCGGGACCCATCAGCCCCAGCATTTT
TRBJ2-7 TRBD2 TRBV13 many CASSYNTGTSGRRLSYEQYF TGTGCCAGCAGCTACAATACGGGGACTAGCGGGAGACGCCTCTCCTACGAGCAGTACTTC
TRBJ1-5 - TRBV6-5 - CASSYSGANQPQHF TGTGCCAGCAGTTACTCTGGGGCTAATCAGCCCCAGCATTTT
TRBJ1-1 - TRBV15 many CATSRDLGAGTEAFF TGTGCCACCAGCAGAGATCTGGGCGCGGGGACTGAAGCTTTCTTT
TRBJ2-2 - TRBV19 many CASSVVGGLPGELFF TGTGCCAGTAGTGTCGTCGGGGGGCTCCCCGGGGAGCTGTTTTTT
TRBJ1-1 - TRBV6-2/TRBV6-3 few CASSPAIVVLRMNTEAFF TGTGCCAGCAGTCCTGCAATCGTAGTACTACGCATGAACACTGAAGCTTTCTTT
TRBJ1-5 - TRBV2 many CASSEWPNQPQHF TGTGCCAGCAGTGAATGGCCTAATCAGCCCCAGCATTTT